The T cell receptor beta chain described here comes from a study of T cell clonality in common variable immunodeficiency. The study, taken as a whole, reports: CVID patient heterogeneity limited repertoire-clinical complication correlations. Common variable immunodeficiency TCR beta sequences reportedly had fewer deletions and N-nucleotide insertions.

Using immunoSEQ multiplex PCR, the repertoire was profiled, and TCRdb retains in-frame clones only, with some absent. The sample includes 35,000 to 50,000 clones, none of them occurring once. At least ten counts were recorded for this clone. Its antigen is unknown. Read sequence stops 3 residues before the CDR3 end, and the germline J gene provides the missing end. This CDR3 has 15 residues. Germline V gene sequence: CDR1 SGHVS, CDR2 FNYEAQ. With 0 bases removed from V and 5 bases from J, the gap between germline ends came to 14 bases. Patients and controls were mostly of Caucasian heritage. The gene calls are TRBV7-6 and TRBJ2-7, with D unresolved. The source of this sequence is a person aged 18 to 69 in good health. The source material was peripheral blood mononuclear cells. CDR3 sequence reads: CASSLAVKGTHEQYF. CDR3 DNA, as far as it was read: TGTGCCAGCAGCTTAGCGGTAAAGGGTACGCACGAG.